This T cell receptor (beta chain) was found in a study of blood T cell repertoires in COVID-19 (dated by TCRdb to 2020 to 2021). About the full investigation: Samples from collaborators originated in the United States, Italy and Spain and spanned both the acute and convalescent phases of COVID-19. The prospective study material was composed of cDNA or gDNA derived from T cells, B-cell-depleted T cells, or PBMCs. Subjects who had been exposed to COVID-19, were actively infected with it, or had recovered from it provided the deeply sampled blood TCRbeta repertoires that made up the dataset. A freely available public database, intended as a resource for researchers studying the immune response to SARS-CoV-2, is where the repertoires were released. Samples were obtained from the ongoing ImmuneRACE study (first 160 participants) and from roughly 1,300 subjects provided by 6 global collaborators. Sample metadata almost always included a de-identified subject ID, COVID-19 status, age in years and sex. Where available, HLA class I and class II types were taken from metadata supplied by the sample provider and were not determined by assay-based typing. General conclusions and limits of the study: The amount of clinical and demographic metadata varied by source and participant and was provided uncurated.

Turning to this clone: What antigen it recognizes has not been identified. Base qualities were left out, and no much larger clone turns up one base away.

TCRbeta CDR3 regions were amplified from genomic DNA by means of the immunoSEQ Assay, a bias-controlled multiplex PCR. The authors' pipeline ran thus. The number of nucleated cells in each sample was estimated from the amplification of reference gene primers within the assay. To quantify the absolute abundance of each unique TCRbeta CDR3 rearrangement, sequence reads were collapsed and filtered. For each sample, productive Simpson clonality was calculated as the square root of Simpson's diversity index over productive rearrangements. In its TCRdb copy, this immuneACCESS table keeps in-frame sequences only and misses some clones. Where compared with another copy, unresolved V genes explain less than half of these, and the others have no known cause. V and J calls and clone size are given by that table; D and trimming were obtained from the DNA. This sample lists nearly 200,000 clones; roughly nine tenths were detected once. The top ten constitute 0.75% to 0.95% of the sample.

The CDR3 starts with the cysteine, ends with the phenylalanine, and has 14 residues. The retained sequence is limited to the CDR3, 42 bases, with the frame set at the first base. The V end loses 5 bases and the J end loses 5 bases, and a stretch of 15 bases separates them. Reading the germline V gene gives CDR1 SGHVS and CDR2 FQNEAQ. Whole blood was collected in K2EDTA tubes by collaborating institutions according to the institutions' own protocols. Collaborator samples were shipped for TCRbeta analysis as frozen whole blood, isolated PBMCs, or DNA extracted from either sample type. The chain couples TRBV7-8 to TRBJ1-2, with TRBD1 perhaps the D gene, on 5 matching bases. The sequenced sample consisted of peripheral blood. The receptor comes from a woman in her 70s with acute or convalescent COVID-19. The nucleotides are TGTGCCAGCAGCGACGGGGGGGAAGGGTATGGCTACACCTTC. It encodes CASSDGGEGYGYTF.